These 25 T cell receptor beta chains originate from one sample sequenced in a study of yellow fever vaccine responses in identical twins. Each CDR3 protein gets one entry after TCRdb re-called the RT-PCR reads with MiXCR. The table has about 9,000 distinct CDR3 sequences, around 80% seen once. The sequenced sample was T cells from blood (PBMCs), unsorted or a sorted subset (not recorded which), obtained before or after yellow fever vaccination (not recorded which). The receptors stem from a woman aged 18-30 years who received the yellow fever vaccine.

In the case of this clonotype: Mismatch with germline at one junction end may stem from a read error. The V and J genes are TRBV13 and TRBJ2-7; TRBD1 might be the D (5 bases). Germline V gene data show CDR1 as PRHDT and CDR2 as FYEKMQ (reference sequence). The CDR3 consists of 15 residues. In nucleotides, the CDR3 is TGTGCCAGCAGATCCCCAGGGTCCCGCGCCTACGAGAAGTACTTC. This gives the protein CASRSPGSRAYEKYF. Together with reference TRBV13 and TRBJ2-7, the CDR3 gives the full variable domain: AAGVIQSPRHLIKEKRETATLKCYPIPRHDTVYWYQQGPGQDPQFLISFYEKMQSDKGSIPDRFSAQQFSDYHSELNMSSLELGDSALYFCASRSPGSRAYEKYFGPGTRLTVT.

The CDR3, as DNA: TGTGCCAGCAGCTTAGAACTAGCGGGAGGTCGCGAGCAGTACTTC. This encodes CASSLELAGGREQYF. The chain recombines TRBV11-1 with TRBJ2-7; 12 bases fit TRBD2. The CDR3 runs 15 residues. The V segment lost 1 base and the J segment 6 bases; nucleotides outside the gene matches: 4. Germline lookup yields CDR1 SGHAT and CDR2 FQDESV (reference sequence).

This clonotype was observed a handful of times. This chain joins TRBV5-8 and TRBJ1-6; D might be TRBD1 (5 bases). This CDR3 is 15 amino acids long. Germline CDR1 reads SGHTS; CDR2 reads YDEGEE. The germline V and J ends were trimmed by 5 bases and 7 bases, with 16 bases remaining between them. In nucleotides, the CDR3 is TGTGCCAGCAGTATGGGTCCGGGGGAGAATTCACCCCTCCACTTT. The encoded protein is CASSMGPGENSPLHF.

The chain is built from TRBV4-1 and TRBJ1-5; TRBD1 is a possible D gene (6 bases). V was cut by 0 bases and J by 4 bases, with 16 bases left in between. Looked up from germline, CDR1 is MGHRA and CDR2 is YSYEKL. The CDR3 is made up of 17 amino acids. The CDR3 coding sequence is TGCGCCAGCAGCCAAGACTCCGGACAGAACCCAAATCAGCCCCAGCATTTT. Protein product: CASSQDSGQNPNQPQHF.

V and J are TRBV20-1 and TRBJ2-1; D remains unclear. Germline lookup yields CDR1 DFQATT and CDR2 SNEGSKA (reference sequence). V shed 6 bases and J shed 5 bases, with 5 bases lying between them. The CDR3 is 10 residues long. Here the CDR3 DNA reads TGCAGTGCCCAGGACAATGAGCAGTTCTTC. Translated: CSAQDNEQFF.

Here the CDR3 reads CSVDPDMNTEAFF. The CDR3 bases are TGCAGCGTTGACCCAGACATGAACACTGAAGCTTTCTTT. The chain combines TRBV29-1 with TRBJ1-1; D unresolved. From germline, CDR1 is SQVTM and CDR2 ANQGSEA. CDR3 length: 13 residues. With 3 bases removed from V and 0 bases from J, the gap between germline ends came to 8 bases.

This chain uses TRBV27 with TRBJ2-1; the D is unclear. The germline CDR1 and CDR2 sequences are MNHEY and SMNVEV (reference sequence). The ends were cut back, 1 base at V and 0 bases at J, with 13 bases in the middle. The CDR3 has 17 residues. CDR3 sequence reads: CASSLWLASSSYNEQFF. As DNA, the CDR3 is TGTGCCAGCAGTTTATGGTTGGCGTCAAGCTCCTACAATGAGCAGTTCTTC.

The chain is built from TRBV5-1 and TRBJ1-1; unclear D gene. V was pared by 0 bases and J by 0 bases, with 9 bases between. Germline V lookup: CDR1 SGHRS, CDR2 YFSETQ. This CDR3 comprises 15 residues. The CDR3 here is CASSLVSGLNTEAFF. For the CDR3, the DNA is TGCGCCAGCAGCTTGGTCTCGGGTCTGAACACTGAAGCTTTCTTT. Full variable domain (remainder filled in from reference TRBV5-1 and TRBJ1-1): KAGVTQTPRYLIKTRGQQVTLSCSPISGHRSVSWYQQTPGQGLQFLFEYFSETQRNKGNFPGRFSGRQFSNSRSEMNVSTLELGDSALYLCASSLVSGLNTEAFFGQGTRLTVV.

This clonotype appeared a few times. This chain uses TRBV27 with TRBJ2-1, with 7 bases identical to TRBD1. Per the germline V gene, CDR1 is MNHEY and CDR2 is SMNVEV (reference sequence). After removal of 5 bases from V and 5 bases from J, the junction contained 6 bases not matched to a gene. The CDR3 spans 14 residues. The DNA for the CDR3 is TGTGCCAGCAGTGGTTACAGGGGAAACAATGAGCAGTTCTTC. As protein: CASSGYRGNNEQFF.

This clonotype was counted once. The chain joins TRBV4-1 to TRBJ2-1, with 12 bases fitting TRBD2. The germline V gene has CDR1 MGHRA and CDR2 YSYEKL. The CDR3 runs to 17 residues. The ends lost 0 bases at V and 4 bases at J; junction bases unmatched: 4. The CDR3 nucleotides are TGCGCCAGCAGCCAAGATCTTGGGACTAGCGGGTACAATGAGCAGTTCTTC. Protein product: CASSQDLGTSGYNEQFF.

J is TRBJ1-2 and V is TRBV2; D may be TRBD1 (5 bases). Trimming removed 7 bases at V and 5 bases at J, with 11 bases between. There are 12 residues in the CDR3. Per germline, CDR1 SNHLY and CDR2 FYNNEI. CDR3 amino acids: CASTQAGYGYTF. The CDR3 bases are TGTGCCAGCACGCAGGCAGGGTATGGCTACACCTTC.

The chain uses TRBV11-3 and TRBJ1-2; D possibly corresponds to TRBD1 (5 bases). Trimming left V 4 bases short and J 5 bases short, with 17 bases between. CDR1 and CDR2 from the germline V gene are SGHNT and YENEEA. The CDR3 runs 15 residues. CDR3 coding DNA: TGTGCCAGCAGCTCCACCCGGGACGCAGTATATGGCTACACCTTC. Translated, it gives CASSSTRDAVYGYTF.

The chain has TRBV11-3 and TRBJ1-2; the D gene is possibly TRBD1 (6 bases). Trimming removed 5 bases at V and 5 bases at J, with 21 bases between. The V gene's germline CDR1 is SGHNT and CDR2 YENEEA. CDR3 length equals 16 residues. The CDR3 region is CASSQGRVSTPYGYTF. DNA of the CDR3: TGTGCCAGCAGCCAGGGGCGGGTCTCCACTCCTTATGGCTACACCTTC.

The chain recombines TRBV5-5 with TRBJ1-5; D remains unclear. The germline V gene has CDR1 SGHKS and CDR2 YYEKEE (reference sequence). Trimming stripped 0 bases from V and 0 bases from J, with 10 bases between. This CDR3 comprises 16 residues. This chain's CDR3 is CASSLGRTSSNQPQHF. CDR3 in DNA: TGTGCCAGCAGCTTGGGCAGAACATCTAGCAATCAGCCCCAGCATTTT. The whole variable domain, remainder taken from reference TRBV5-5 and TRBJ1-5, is DAGVTQSPTHLIKTRGQQVTLRCSPISGHKSVSWYQQVLGQGPQFIFQYYEKEERGRGNFPDRFSARQFPNYSSELNVNALLLGDSALYLCASSLGRTSSNQPQHFGDGTRLSIL.

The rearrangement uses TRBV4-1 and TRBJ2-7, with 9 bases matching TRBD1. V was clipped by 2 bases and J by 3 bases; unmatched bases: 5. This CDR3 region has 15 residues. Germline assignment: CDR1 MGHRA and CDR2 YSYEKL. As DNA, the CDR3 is TGCGCCAGCAGCCAACAGACAGGGGGTATCTACGAGCAGTACTTC. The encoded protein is CASSQQTGGIYEQYF.

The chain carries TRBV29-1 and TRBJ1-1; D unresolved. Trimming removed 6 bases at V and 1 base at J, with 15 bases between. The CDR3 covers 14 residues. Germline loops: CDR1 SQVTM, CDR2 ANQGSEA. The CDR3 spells CSVHPIGPNTEAFF. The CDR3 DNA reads TGCAGCGTCCACCCGATTGGGCCGAACACTGAAGCTTTCTTT.

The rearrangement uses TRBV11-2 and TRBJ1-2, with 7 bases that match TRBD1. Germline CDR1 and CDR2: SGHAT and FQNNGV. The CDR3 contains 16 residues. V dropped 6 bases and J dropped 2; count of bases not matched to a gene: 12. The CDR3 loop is CASSYRGLTLNYGYTF. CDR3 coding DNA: TGTGCCAGCAGTTACAGGGGCCTAACATTGAACTATGGCTACACCTTC.

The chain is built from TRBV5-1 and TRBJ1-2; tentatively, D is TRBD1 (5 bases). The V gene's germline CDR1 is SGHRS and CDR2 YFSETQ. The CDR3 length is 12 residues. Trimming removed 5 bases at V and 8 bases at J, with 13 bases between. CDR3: CASRSGTRGYTF. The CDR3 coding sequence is TGCGCCAGCAGAAGTGGGACGAGGGGCTACACCTTC.

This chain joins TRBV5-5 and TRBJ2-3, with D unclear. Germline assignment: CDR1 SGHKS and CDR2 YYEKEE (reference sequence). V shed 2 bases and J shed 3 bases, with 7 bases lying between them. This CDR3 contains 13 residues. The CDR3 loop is CASSLVGTDTQYF. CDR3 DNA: TGTGCCAGCAGCTTAGTGGGAACAGATACGCAGTATTTT.

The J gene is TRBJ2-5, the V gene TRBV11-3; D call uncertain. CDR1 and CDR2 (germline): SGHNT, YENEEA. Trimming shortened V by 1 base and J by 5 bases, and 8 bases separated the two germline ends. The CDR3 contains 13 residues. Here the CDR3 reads CASSLGAMETQYF. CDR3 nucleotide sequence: TGTGCCAGCAGCTTAGGGGCAATGGAGACCCAGTACTTC.

This chain's CDR3 is CASSVASTGEGGYTF. Written as DNA, the CDR3 is TGTGCCAGCAGCGTAGCATCAACAGGGGAAGGGGGCTACACCTTC. The chain joins TRBV9 to TRBJ1-2; TRBD1 matches 7 bases. The trim removed 0 bases at V and 8 bases at J, leaving 10 bases unmatched. Germline V gene data show CDR1 as SGDLS and CDR2 as YYNGEE. This CDR3 is built from 15 residues.

The CDR3 sequence: CSVELQRNQPQHF. In nucleotides, the CDR3 is TGCAGCGTTGAGTTACAGCGCAATCAGCCCCAGCATTTT. The chain carries TRBV29-1 and TRBJ1-5; D call uncertain. Germline V gene data show CDR1 as SQVTM and CDR2 as ANQGSEA. The length of the CDR3 is 13 residues. V gave up 3 bases and J gave up 2 bases, with 8 bases separating them. Complete variable domain (other parts from reference TRBV29-1 and TRBJ1-5): SAVISQKPSRDICQRGTSLTIQCQVDSQVTMMFWYRQQPGQSLTLIATANQGSEATYESGFVIDKFPISRPNLTFSTLTVSNMSPEDSSIYLCSVELQRNQPQHFGDGTRLSIL.

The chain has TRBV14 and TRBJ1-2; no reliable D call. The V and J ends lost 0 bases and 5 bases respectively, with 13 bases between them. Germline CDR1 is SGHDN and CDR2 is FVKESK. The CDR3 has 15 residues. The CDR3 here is CASSQDRGVPYGYTF. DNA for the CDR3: TGTGCCAGCAGCCAAGATCGTGGGGTCCCTTATGGCTACACCTTC.

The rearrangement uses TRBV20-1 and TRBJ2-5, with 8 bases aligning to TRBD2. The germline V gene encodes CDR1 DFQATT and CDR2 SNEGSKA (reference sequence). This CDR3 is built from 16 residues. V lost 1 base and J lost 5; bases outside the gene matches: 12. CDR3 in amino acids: CSARGAGGGSGETQYF. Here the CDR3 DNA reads TGCAGTGCTAGAGGAGCCGGGGGGGGATCGGGGGAGACCCAGTACTTC.

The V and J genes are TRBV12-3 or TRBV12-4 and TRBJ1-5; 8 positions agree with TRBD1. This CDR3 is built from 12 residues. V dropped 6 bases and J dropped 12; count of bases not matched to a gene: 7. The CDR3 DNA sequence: TGTGCCAGCAGCCAGGACAGGGTGGACCAGCATTTT. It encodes CASSQDRVDQHF.